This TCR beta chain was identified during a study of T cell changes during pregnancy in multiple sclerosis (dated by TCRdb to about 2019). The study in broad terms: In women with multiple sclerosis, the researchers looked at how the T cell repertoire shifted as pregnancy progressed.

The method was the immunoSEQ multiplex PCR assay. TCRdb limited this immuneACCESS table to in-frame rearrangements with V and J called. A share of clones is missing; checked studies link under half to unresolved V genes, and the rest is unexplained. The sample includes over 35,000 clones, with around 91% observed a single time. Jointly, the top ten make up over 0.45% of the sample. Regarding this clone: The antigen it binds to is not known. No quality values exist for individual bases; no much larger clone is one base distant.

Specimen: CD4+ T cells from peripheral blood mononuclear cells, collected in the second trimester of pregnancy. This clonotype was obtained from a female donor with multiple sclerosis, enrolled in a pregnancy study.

The CDR3 region: CASSLEGLSGSEQFF. In nucleotide form, the sequence is TGCGCCAGCAGCTTGGAGGGACTATCGGGTTCTGAGCAGTTCTTC. The rearranged chain carries TRBV5-1 and TRBJ2-1; 7 of the junction bases match TRBD2. The germline V gene yields SGHRS for CDR1 and YFSETQ for CDR2. Unmatched junction bases come to 9, with V trimmed by 0 bases and J by 9 bases. From cysteine to phenylalanine, the CDR3 is 15 amino acids long. The only DNA kept is the CDR3, 45 bases in frame from the first base.